The present T cell receptor beta chain was sequenced within a study of regulatory T cells in long-lasting Graves disease. Regarding the study as a whole: Those with persistent Graves' had less TCR diversity than newly diagnosed patients.

A remark on this clonotype: Its matching antigen is unknown.

CDR3-region Arm-PCR and iRepertoire HTBI primers produced the TCR beta libraries. TCRdb itself ran the multiplex PCR reads through MiXCR, one entry per CDR3 protein. The sample lists some 400,000 distinct CDR3 sequences; more than 13% were seen once. The junction had 18 bases not matched to a gene; V was cut back by 6 bases and J by 2 bases. This CDR3 comprises 19 residues. CDR1 ENHRY and CDR2 SYGVKD come from the germline V gene. Specified time point: newly diagnosed GD, antithyroid drugs for less than 3 months. PBMC RNA served as the TCR library source. These sequences were also reported in another study, on T cells in Graves' hyperthyroidism and ophthalmopathy. That source notes: Using the HTBI primer set, a first-round RT-PCR was run on the TCR CDR3.

The origin of this receptor is a woman aged 30 to 39 with Graves disease. The sample here was peripheral blood mononuclear cells (PBMCs), taken at new diagnosis, from a patient treated with antithyroid drugs. The J gene is TRBJ2-3, the V gene TRBV10-3; 9 bases fit TRBD1. This CDR3 reads CAISARGGARTGDTDTQYF. CDR3 sequence (DNA): TGTGCCATCAGCGCCCGGGGCGGTGCGAGGACAGGGGACACAGATACGCAGTATTTT.